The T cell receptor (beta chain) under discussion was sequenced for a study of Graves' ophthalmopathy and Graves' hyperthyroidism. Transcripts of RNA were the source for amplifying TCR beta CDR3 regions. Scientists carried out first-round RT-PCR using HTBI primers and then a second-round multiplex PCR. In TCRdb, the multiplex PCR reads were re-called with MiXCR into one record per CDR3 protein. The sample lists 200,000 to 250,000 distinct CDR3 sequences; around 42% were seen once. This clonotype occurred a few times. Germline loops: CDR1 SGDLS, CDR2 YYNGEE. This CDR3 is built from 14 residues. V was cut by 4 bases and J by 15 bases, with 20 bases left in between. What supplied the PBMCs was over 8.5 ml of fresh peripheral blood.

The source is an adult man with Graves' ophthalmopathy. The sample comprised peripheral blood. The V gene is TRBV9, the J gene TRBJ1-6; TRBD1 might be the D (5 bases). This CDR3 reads CASSLWDGPGDLHF. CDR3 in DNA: TGTGCCAGCAGCTTATGGGACGGACCGGGCGACCTCCACTTT. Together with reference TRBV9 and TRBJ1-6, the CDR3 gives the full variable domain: DSGVTQTPKHLITATGQRVTLRCSPRSGDLSVYWYQQSLDQGLQFLIQYYNGEERAKGNILERFSAQQFPDLHSELNLSSLELGDSALYFCASSLWDGPGDLHFGNGTRLTVT.